This T cell receptor beta chain was sequenced in a study of chemoradiotherapy in HPV16-positive cancers. Study conclusions and caveats: Only two HPV16-positive patients supplied the functional HPV-specificity definition. In HPV16-positive patients, HPV-responsive T-cell expansion tracked better recurrence-free survival. Candidate HPV-specific clones and E7-related TCR motifs grew in tumor during treatment.

Samples were taken several times over chemoradiotherapy. On this clone itself: What it binds is not known.

TCRdb's copy holds only in-frame clones and misses some; the assay was immunoSEQ multiplex PCR. The table lists more than 13,000 clones, around nine tenths of them singletons. The CDR3 has 13 amino acids. The V gene's germline CDR1 is MNHEY and CDR2 SMNVEV (reference sequence). Trimming shortened V by 11 bases and J by 0 bases, and 12 bases separated the two germline ends. The chain combines TRBV27 with TRBJ2-3; D is possibly TRBD1 or TRBD2 (5 bases each). Sequencing used blood, obtained from a patient who underwent chemoradiotherapy. The source is a human donor with HPV-associated anogenital cancer. This CDR3 reads CAGTDGSTDTQYF. CDR3 sequence (DNA): TGTGCCGGGACGGACGGTAGCACAGATACGCAGTATTTT.